This T cell receptor beta chain was recovered during a study of cytomegalovirus exposure and HLA in healthy donors. Background on the study: Of all 400 or so donors who were genotyped, around 79% belonged to the Caucasian-associated ancestry cluster. Study-level findings and limits: Data from an earlier analysis indicated that most TCR beta V segments were productive either about 90% or about 30% of the time.

The V gene's germline CDR1 is LNHDA and CDR2 SQIVND (reference sequence). The CDR3 is made up of 15 amino acids. V shed 11 bases and J shed 1 base, with 17 bases lying between them. About this clone: The antigen is undetermined.

In the PCR, 60 Vbeta and 13 Jbeta primers were used. The assay was immunoSEQ multiplex PCR, and TCRdb's table has in-frame clones only and misses some. The repertoire includes 130,000 or so clones, approximately 82% of them detected once, and about 3% sits in the top ten. V gene TRBV19 combines with J gene TRBJ2-2, with a tentative D call TRBD1 (5 bases). Specimen: PBMCs. The sequence came from a young woman in good health and CMV-seropositive. CDR3 loop: CASKPWTLNTGELFF. CDR3 nucleotides: TGTGCCTCCAAACCATGGACACTGAACACCGGGGAGCTGTTTTTT.